In this sample, the clone carrying this TCR beta chain turned up many times. What it binds is unknown. The protocol attached unique molecular identifiers to individual cDNA molecules. TCRdb re-analysed the 5' RACE reads in MiXCR, keeping a single row per CDR3 protein. The data hold some 30,000 distinct CDR3 sequences, with about 4.6% observed a single time. CDR3 length: 13 amino acids. V was cut by 3 bases and J by 3 bases, with 8 bases left in between. Germline CDR1 MNHNS, CDR2 SASEGT. The data stem from a study of early T cells in non-severe SARS-CoV-2 infection. General study points: VDJdb matches were skewed toward anti-spike CD8 T cell responses.

The V call is TRBV6-1, the J call TRBJ1-2; D call uncertain. Here the sequenced sample was whole blood, taken at baseline. This clonotype originated in an adult who was a healthcare worker with PCR-confirmed SARS-CoV-2 infection or an uninfected control (not recorded which). Here the CDR3 DNA reads TGTGCCAGCAGTGATGATCCTTACTATGGCTACACCTTC. Protein product: CASSDDPYYGYTF.